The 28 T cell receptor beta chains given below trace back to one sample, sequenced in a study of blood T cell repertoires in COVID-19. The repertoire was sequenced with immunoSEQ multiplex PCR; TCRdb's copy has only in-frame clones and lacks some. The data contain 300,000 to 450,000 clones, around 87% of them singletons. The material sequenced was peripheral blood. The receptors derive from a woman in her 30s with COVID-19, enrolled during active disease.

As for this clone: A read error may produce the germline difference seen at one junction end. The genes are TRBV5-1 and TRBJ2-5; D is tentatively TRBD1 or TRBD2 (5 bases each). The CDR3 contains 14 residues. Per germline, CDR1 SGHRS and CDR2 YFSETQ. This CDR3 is CASRLGRPGETQYF. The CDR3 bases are TGCGCCAGCAGATTGGGACGCCCCGGGGAGACCCAGTACTTC.

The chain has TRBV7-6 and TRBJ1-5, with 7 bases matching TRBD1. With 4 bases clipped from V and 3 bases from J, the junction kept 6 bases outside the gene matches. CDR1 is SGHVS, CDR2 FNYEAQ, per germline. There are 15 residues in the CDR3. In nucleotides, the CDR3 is TGTGCCAGCAGCTCGAGGGACAGTATCAATCAGCCCCAGCATTTT. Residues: CASSSRDSINQPQHF.

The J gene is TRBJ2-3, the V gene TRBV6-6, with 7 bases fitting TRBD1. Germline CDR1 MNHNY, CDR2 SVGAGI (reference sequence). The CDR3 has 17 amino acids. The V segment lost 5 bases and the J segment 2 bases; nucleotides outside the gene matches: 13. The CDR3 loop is CASSRQTGFGITDTQYF. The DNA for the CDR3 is TGTGCCAGCAGTCGGCAGACAGGGTTTGGTATCACAGATACGCAGTATTTT.

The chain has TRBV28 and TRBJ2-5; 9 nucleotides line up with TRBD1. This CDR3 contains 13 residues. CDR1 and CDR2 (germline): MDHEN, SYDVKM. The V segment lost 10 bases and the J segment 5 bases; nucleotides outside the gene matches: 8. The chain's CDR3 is CAIGTGWRETQYF. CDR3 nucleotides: TGTGCCATCGGGACAGGGTGGAGGGAGACCCAGTACTTC.

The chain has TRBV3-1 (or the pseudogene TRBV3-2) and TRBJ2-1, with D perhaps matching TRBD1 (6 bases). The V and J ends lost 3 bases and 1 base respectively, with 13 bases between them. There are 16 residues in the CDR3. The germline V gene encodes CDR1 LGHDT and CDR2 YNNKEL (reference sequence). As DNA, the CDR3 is TGTGCCAGCAGCCAGCACAGGGCCCCATCCTACAATGAGCAGTTCTTC. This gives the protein CASSQHRAPSYNEQFF.

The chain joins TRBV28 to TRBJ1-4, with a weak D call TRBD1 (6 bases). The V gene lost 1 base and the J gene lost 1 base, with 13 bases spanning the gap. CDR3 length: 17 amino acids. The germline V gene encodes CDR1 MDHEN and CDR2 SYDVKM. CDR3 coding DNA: TGTGCCAGCAGTTTATTGGGGGGGCTGGAAACTAATGAAAAACTGTTTTTT. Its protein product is CASSLLGGLETNEKLFF.

CDR3 sequence (DNA): TGCGCCAGCAGCTTGGTCGGTGACGAGCAGTACTTC. Encoded protein: CASSLVGDEQYF. This chain links TRBV5-1 with TRBJ2-7; D not resolved. CDR3 length: 12 amino acids. Trimming stripped 0 bases from V and 5 bases from J, with 6 bases between. Germline lookup yields CDR1 SGHRS and CDR2 YFSETQ. Full variable domain (remainder filled in from reference TRBV5-1 and TRBJ2-7): KAGVTQTPRYLIKTRGQQVTLSCSPISGHRSVSWYQQTPGQGLQFLFEYFSETQRNKGNFPGRFSGRQFSNSRSEMNVSTLELGDSALYLCASSLVGDEQYFGPGTRLTVT.

CDR3 residues: CASSEELAVGELFF. In DNA form, the CDR3 reads TGTGCCAGCAGTGAGGAACTAGCGGTCGGGGAGCTGTTTTTT. This chain links TRBV6-4 with TRBJ2-2; 8 nucleotides agree with TRBD2. Germline CDR1 and CDR2: MRHNA and SNTAGT. CDR3 length: 14 residues. The J segment lost 7 bases and the V segment lost 3 bases, leaving 4 bases of the junction unmatched.

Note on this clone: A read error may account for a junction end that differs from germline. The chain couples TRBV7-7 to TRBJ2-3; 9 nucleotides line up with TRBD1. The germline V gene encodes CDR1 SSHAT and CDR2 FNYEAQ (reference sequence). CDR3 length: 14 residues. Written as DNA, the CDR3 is TGTGCTAGCAGCCCCGGACAGGGGACAGATACGCAGTATTTT. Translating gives CASSPGQGTDTQYF.

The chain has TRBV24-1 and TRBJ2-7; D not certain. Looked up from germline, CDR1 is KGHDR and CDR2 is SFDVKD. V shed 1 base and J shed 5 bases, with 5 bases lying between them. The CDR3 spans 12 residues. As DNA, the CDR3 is TGTGCCACCAGTGATTTCAAGCACGAGCAGTACTTC. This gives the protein CATSDFKHEQYF.

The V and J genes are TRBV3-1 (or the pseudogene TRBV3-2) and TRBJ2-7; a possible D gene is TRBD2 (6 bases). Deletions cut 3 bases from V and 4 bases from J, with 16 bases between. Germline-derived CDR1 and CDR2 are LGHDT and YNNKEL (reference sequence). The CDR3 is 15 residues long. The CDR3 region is CASSHPAGREYEQYF. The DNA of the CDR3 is TGTGCCAGCAGCCACCCTGCGGGACGGGAATACGAGCAGTACTTC.

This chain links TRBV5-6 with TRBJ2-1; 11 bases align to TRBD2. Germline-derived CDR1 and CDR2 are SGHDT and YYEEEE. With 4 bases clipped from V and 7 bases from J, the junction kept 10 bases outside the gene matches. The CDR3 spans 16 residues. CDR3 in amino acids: CASSRRTSGFINEQFF. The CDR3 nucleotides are TGTGCCAGCAGCCGCAGGACTAGCGGGTTTATTAATGAGCAGTTCTTC. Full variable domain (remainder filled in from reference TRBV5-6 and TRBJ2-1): DAGVTQSPTHLIKTRGQQVTLRCSPKSGHDTVSWYQQALGQGPQFIFQYYEEEERQRGNFPDRFSGHQFPNYSSELNVNALLLGDSALYLCASSRRTSGFINEQFFGPGTRLTVL.

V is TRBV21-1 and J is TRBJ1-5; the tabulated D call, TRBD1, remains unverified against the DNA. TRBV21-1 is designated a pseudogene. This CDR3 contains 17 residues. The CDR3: CASSTSVNRGGNQPQHF. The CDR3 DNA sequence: TGTGCCAGCAGCACCTCGGTGAACAGGGGGGGCAATCAGCCCCAGCATTTT.

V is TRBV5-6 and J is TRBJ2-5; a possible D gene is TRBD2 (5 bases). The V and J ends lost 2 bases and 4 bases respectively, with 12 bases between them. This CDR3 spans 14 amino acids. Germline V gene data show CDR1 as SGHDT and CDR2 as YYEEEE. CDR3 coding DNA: TGTGCCAGCAGCTTTCGTGGCGGAGGAGAGACCCAGTACTTC. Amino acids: CASSFRGGGETQYF.

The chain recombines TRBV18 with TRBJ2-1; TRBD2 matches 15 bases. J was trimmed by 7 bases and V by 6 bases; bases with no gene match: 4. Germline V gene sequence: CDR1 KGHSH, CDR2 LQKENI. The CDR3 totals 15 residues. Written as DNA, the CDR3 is TGTGCCAGCTCGCCCGGGACTAGCGGGAGGAATGAGCAGTTCTTC. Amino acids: CASSPGTSGRNEQFF.

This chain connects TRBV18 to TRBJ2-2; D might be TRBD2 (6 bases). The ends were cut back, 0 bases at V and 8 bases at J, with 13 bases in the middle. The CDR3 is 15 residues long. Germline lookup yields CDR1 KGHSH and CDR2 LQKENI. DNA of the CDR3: TGTGCCAGCTCACCACCGTTTCCGGGAGCTGGGGAGCTGTTTTTT. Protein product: CASSPPFPGAGELFF.

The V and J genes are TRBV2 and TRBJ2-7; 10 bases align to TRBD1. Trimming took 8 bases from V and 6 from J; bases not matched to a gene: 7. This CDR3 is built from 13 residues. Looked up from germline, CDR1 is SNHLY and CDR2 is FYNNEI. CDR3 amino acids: CASAPGQGFEQYF. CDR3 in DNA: TGTGCCAGCGCGCCGGGACAGGGGTTCGAGCAGTACTTC.

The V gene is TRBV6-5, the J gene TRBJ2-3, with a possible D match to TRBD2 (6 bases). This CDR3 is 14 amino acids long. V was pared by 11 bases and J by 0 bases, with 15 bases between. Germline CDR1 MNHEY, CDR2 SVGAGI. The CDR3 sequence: CAAEGLTSTDTQYF. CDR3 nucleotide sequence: TGTGCCGCCGAGGGACTGACTAGCACAGATACGCAGTATTTT.

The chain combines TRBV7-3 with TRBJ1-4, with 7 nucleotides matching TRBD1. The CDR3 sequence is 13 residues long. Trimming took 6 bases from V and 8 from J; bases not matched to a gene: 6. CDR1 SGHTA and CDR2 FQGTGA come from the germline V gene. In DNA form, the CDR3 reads TGTGCCAGCAGTAGGGGGCTGGGGGAAAAACTGTTTTTT. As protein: CASSRGLGEKLFF.

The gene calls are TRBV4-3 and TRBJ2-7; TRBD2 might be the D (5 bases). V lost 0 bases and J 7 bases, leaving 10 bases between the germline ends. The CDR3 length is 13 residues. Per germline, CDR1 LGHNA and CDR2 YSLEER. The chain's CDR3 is CASSQDLAQEQYF. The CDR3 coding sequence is TGCGCCAGCAGCCAAGATTTAGCGCAAGAGCAGTACTTC.

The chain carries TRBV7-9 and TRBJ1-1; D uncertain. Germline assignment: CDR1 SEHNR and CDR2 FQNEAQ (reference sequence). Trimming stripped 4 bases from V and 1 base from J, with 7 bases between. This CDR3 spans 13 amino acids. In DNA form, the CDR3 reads TGTGCCAGCAGCTCCAGGAAGAACACTGAAGCTTTCTTT. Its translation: CASSSRKNTEAFF.

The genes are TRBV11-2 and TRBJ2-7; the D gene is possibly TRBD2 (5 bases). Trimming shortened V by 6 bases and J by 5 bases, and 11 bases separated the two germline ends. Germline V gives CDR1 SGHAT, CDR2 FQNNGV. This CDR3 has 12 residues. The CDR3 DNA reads TGTGCCAGCAGACTAGGGTTCCACGAGCAGTACTTC. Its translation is CASRLGFHEQYF.

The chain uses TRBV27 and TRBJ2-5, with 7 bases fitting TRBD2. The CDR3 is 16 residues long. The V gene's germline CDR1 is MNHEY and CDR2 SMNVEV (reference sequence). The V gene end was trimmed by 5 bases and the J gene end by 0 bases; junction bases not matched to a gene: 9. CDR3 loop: CASSRNWGGYQETQYF. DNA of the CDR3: TGTGCCAGCAGTCGGAACTGGGGGGGGTACCAAGAGACCCAGTACTTC.

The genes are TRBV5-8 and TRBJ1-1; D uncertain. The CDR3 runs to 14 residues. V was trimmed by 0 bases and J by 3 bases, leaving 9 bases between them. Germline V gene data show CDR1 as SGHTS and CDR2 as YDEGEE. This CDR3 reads CASSLVGDDTEAFF. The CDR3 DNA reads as TGTGCCAGCAGCTTGGTGGGAGACGACACTGAAGCTTTCTTT.

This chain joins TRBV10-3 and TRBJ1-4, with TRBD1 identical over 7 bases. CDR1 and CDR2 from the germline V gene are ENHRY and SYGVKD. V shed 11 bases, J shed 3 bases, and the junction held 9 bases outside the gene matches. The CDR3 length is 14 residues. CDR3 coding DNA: TGTGCCTCACACTCCGGGACAGCTAATGAAAAACTGTTTTTT. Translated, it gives CASHSGTANEKLFF.

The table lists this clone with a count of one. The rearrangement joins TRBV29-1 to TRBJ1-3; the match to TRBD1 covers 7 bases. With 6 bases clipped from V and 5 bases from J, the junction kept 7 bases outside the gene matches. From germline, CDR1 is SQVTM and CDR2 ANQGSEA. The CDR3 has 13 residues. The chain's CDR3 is CSVQKQGRNTIYF. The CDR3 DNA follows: TGCAGCGTCCAGAAACAGGGGAGAAACACCATATATTTT.

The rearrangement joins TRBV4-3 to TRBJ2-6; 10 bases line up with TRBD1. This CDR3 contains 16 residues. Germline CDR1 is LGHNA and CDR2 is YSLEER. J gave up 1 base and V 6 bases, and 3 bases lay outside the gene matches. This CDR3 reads CASSWDRGSGANVLTF. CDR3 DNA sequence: TGCGCCAGCAGTTGGGACAGGGGTTCTGGGGCCAACGTCCTGACTTTC.

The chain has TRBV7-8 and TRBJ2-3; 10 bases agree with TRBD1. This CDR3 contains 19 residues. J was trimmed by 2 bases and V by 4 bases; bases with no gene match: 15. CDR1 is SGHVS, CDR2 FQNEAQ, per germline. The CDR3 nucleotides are TGTGCCAGCAGCTCACTCGACAGGGGGCCGCCCGAGGACACAGATACGCAGTATTTT. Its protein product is CASSSLDRGPPEDTDTQYF.